What follows are 21 T cell receptor beta chains derived from one specimen sequenced in a study of CD8+ T cells in alopecia areata. RNA was extracted and reverse transcribed into cDNA as the sequencing template. This table comes from immunoSEQ multiplex PCR, and its TCRdb copy is limited to in-frame clones, with some not included. The table lists approximately 140,000 clones, 80% to 90% of them singletons, with about 16% in the top ten. The material sequenced was CD8+ T cells sorted from blood, taken at week 0. These receptor sequences come from a human donor with alopecia areata.

The CDR3 region has the DNA TGCAGCGTTGAAAGTAGCGGGGGGGCCAGCGAGCAGTTCTTC. It specifies CSVESSGGASEQFF. The rearrangement links TRBV29-1 to TRBJ2-1, with 11 bases identical to TRBD2. Germline assignment: CDR1 SQVTM and CDR2 ANQGSEA. V dropped 2 bases and J dropped 10; count of bases not matched to a gene: 7. This CDR3 has 14 residues.

This rearrangement joins TRBV5-1 to TRBJ2-7, with unresolved D. Per the germline V gene, CDR1 is SGHRS and CDR2 is YFSETQ. This CDR3 spans 12 amino acids. V was trimmed by 2 bases and J by 1 base, leaving 4 bases between them. CDR3 DNA: TGCGCCAGCAGCTTCGAGTCCTACGAGCAGTACTTC. Translated: CASSFESYEQYF.

V gene TRBV29-1 combines with J gene TRBJ2-1, with TRBD2 matching over 11 bases. Losses at the gene ends were 5 bases for V and 4 bases for J; bases not matched to a gene: 4. The CDR3 is 14 residues long. CDR1 SQVTM and CDR2 ANQGSEA come from the germline V gene. The CDR3, as DNA: TGCAGCGTTAAACTAGCGGGGGCTTACAATGAGCAGTTCTTC. Its protein product is CSVKLAGAYNEQFF.

The chain couples TRBV6-6 to TRBJ2-2; maybe TRBD1 (6 bases). CDR1 MNHNY and CDR2 SVGAGI come from the germline V gene (reference sequence). The germline V and J ends were trimmed by 6 bases and 4 bases, with 18 bases remaining between them. The CDR3 length is 16 residues. CDR3 nucleotides: TGTGCCAGCAGCCTCCCCCCAGGGGTGGGCACCGGGGAGCTGTTTTTT. This encodes CASSLPPGVGTGELFF.

J is TRBJ1-1 and V is TRBV5-1, with 7 bases that match TRBD1. Germline lookup yields CDR1 SGHRS and CDR2 YFSETQ. There are 15 residues in the CDR3. V trimming: 4 bases; J trimming: 0 bases; junction bases outside the gene matches: 6. The CDR3 bases are TGCGCCAGCAGCCTAGCGACAGGGATGAACACTGAAGCTTTCTTT. Protein: CASSLATGMNTEAFF.

This rearrangement joins TRBV7-9 to TRBJ2-2; 7 nucleotides agree with TRBD1. The junction had 6 bases not matched to a gene; V was cut back by 1 base and J by 7 bases. Per the germline V gene, CDR1 is SEHNR and CDR2 is FQNEAQ (reference sequence). CDR3 length equals 15 residues. The CDR3 nucleotides read TGTGCCAGCAGCTTAGGAGACAGGGTGTACGGGGAGCTGTTTTTT. Protein: CASSLGDRVYGELFF.

The rearrangement links TRBV4-1 to TRBJ2-7; 8 bases fit TRBD1. This CDR3 spans 17 amino acids. CDR1 and CDR2 (germline): MGHRA, YSYEKL. V lost 1 base, J lost 2 bases, and 10 bases stayed unmatched. Written as DNA, the CDR3 is TGCGCCAGCAGCCAAGGCGGCGTAGGACAGGGAGCCTACGAGCAGTACTTC. Its protein is CASSQGGVGQGAYEQYF.

V and J are TRBV15 and TRBJ2-7; D is undetermined. Trimming stripped 0 bases from V and 3 bases from J, with 12 bases between. This CDR3 comprises 15 residues. CDR1 and CDR2 (germline): LNHNV, YYDKDF (reference sequence). Written as DNA, the CDR3 is TGTGCCACCAGCAGAGATGGAAAGAGAAGCTACGAGCAGTACTTC. Translated, it gives CATSRDGKRSYEQYF.

The V and J genes are TRBV7-9 and TRBJ1-4; no reliable D call. With 5 bases removed from V and 6 bases from J, the gap between germline ends came to 16 bases. Germline V CDR1 and CDR2: SEHNR, FQNEAQ (reference sequence). This CDR3 spans 15 amino acids. The CDR3 nucleotides are TGTGCCAGCAGCCATACCGGGCCTTATTATGAAAAACTGTTTTTT. This codes for CASSHTGPYYEKLFF.

The chain combines TRBV27 with TRBJ2-7; 8 bases align to TRBD2. V was clipped by 5 bases and J by 3 bases; unmatched bases: 15. CDR3 length equals 17 residues. The V gene's germline CDR1 is MNHEY and CDR2 SMNVEV (reference sequence). The CDR3 spells CASSPKSLAGGNYEQYF. The CDR3 DNA reads TGTGCCAGCAGTCCAAAATCACTGGCGGGGGGCAACTACGAGCAGTACTTC.

The genes are TRBV10-3 and TRBJ2-3, with D possibly being TRBD2 (6 bases). The V end lost 0 bases, the J end lost 3 bases, and 10 bases lay between the germline ends. Germline CDR1 is ENHRY and CDR2 is SYGVKD. The CDR3 extends over 15 amino acids. The CDR3 loop reads CAISESIAETDTQYF. CDR3 nucleotides: TGTGCCATCAGTGAGTCAATAGCGGAAACAGATACGCAGTATTTT.

This clone is categorized as medium-sized. The chain is built from TRBV6-4 and TRBJ2-1; D is perhaps TRBD2 (6 bases). The ends were cut back, 5 bases at V and 5 bases at J, with 10 bases in the middle. In germline, CDR1 is MRHNA, CDR2 SNTAGT. The CDR3 contains 13 residues. The CDR3 loop is CASSRENHNEQFF. The DNA for the CDR3 is TGTGCCAGCAGTCGGGAGAATCACAATGAGCAGTTCTTC.

The gene calls are TRBV5-1 and TRBJ1-1; D is possibly TRBD1 (5 bases). From germline, CDR1 is SGHRS and CDR2 YFSETQ. The CDR3 loop spans 13 amino acids. The ends were cut back, 4 bases at V and 3 bases at J, with 10 bases in the middle. The CDR3 DNA reads as TGCGCCAGCAGCCCGGAGGGGTACACTGAAGCTTTCTTT. Amino acids: CASSPEGYTEAFF.

The chain is built from TRBV7-9 and TRBJ2-7; D is unresolved. The CDR3 is 13 residues long. V lost 4 bases to trimming and J lost 6 bases, with 13 bases between them. The germline V gene has CDR1 SEHNR and CDR2 FQNEAQ (reference sequence). CDR3 in amino acids: CASSSGSDGEQYF. In DNA form, the CDR3 reads TGTGCCAGCAGCTCAGGTAGTGATGGCGAGCAGTACTTC. The entire variable domain, with the rest obtained from reference TRBV7-9 and TRBJ2-7, is as follows: DTGVSQNPRHKITKRGQNVTFRCDPISEHNRLYWYRQTLGQGPEFLTYFQNEAQLEKSRLLSDRFSAERPKGSFSTLEIQRTEQGDSAMYLCASSSGSDGEQYFGPGTRLTVT.

The chain employs TRBV5-1 and TRBJ2-1, with 10 bases aligning to TRBD2. After removal of 4 bases from V and 9 bases from J, the junction contained 13 bases not matched to a gene. CDR3 length: 16 residues. CDR1 and CDR2 from the germline V gene are SGHRS and YFSETQ. The DNA of the CDR3 is TGCGCCAGCAGCCTGATTCGAGCGGGAGGGGTGGGTGAGCAGTTCTTC. Its translation: CASSLIRAGGVGEQFF.

This clone was found a few times. The rearrangement links TRBV7-9 to TRBJ1-1, with a possible D match to TRBD1 (5 bases). V was pared by 5 bases and J by 8 bases, with 18 bases between. Germline CDR1 SEHNR, CDR2 FQNEAQ (reference sequence). CDR3 length: 14 amino acids. CDR3 sequence reads: CASSHEGFWEEAFF. The CDR3, as DNA: TGTGCCAGCAGCCACGAGGGGTTTTGGGAAGAAGCTTTCTTT.

The chain joins TRBV30 to TRBJ2-2, with 11 nucleotides matching TRBD1. The germline V gene has CDR1 GTSNPN and CDR2 SVGIG (reference sequence). This CDR3 has 16 residues. V was clipped by 0 bases and J by 6 bases; unmatched bases: 6. This CDR3 reads CAWSVWGQGVSGELFF. The CDR3 coding sequence is TGTGCCTGGAGTGTCTGGGGACAGGGGGTTTCCGGGGAGCTGTTTTTT.

The chain recombines TRBV4-1 with TRBJ2-2; D unclear. Germline CDR1 is MGHRA and CDR2 is YSYEKL. V was shortened by 2 bases and J by 6 bases, with 16 bases between the two germline ends. This CDR3 is built from 16 residues. DNA of the CDR3: TGCGCCAGCAGCCAACAAAAGGCGTGGAAGGCCGGGGAGCTGTTTTTT. Translating it yields CASSQQKAWKAGELFF.

The rearrangement links TRBV5-8 to TRBJ2-3; 13 nucleotides align to TRBD2. CDR3 length equals 16 residues. With 4 bases clipped from V and 4 bases from J, the junction kept 6 bases outside the gene matches. Germline V gene data show CDR1 as SGHTS and CDR2 as YDEGEE. The CDR3 DNA sequence: TGTGCCAGCAGCCCCGGGACTAGCGGGACCGCAGATACGCAGTATTTT. This sequence encodes CASSPGTSGTADTQYF.

This clone was seen a single time. The chain employs TRBV4-2 and TRBJ2-1, with 8 positions matching TRBD2. The CDR3 has 16 residues. Trimming removed 0 bases from V and 5 bases from J; junction bases left unmatched: 6. Germline lookup yields CDR1 LGHNA and CDR2 YNFKEQ. CDR3 DNA: TGTGCCAGCAGCCAAGAGGCGGGGGGCGTAAACAATGAGCAGTTCTTC. This translates into CASSQEAGGVNNEQFF.

This chain links TRBV7-8 with TRBJ2-4, with D perhaps TRBD1 (5 bases). The CDR3 has 15 amino acids. CDR1 and CDR2 from the germline V gene are SGHVS and FQNEAQ. The ends were cut back, 5 bases at V and 1 base at J, with 12 bases in the middle. This CDR3 is CASSPQGFAKNIQYF. The CDR3 region has the DNA TGTGCCAGCAGCCCCCAGGGTTTTGCCAAAAACATTCAGTACTTC.